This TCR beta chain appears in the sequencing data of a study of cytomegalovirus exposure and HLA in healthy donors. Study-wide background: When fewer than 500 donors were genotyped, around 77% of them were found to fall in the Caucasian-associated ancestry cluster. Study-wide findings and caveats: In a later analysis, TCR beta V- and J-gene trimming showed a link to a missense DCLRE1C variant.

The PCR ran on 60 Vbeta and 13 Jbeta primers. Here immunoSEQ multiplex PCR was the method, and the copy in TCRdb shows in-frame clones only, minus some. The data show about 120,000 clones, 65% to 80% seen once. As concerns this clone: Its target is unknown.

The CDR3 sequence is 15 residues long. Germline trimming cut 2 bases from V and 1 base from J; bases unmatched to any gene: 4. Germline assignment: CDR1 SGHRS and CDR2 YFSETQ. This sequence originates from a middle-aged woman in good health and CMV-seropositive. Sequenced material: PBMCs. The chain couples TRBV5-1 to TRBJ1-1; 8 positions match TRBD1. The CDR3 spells CASSLTGTGNTEAFF. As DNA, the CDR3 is TGCGCCAGCAGCTTAACCGGGACAGGGAACACTGAAGCTTTCTTT.